One and the same sample provided the 21 T cell receptor beta chains below, sequenced in a study of tumor-infiltrating lymphocytes in primary liver carcinoma. Out of unsorted whole blood came the blood RNA, and germline DNA was extracted as well. A constant-region primer served to make TCR beta cDNA from roughly 500 ng total RNA. Slightly modified ARM-PCR, run as three nested multiplex PCR rounds, produced the TCR beta libraries. The first two PCR rounds used TRBV1-TRBV30 forward primers with a C-beta reverse primer, roughly 11 cycles each. Using its own MiXCR run on the multiplex PCR reads, TCRdb lists one record per CDR3 protein. The sample yields 300,000 to 350,000 distinct CDR3 sequences, approximately 65% seen once. Sequencing used peripheral blood. The receptors were gathered from a man between 40 and 49 years old with primary liver carcinoma and hepatitis B virus infection.

As concerns this clonotype: A much more abundant neighbour one base away suggests this may be a read error. The CDR3 does not close with the conserved phenylalanine or tryptophan, likely indicating a read error. The genes are TRBV10-3 and TRBJ2-4, with TRBD1 matching 7 bases. Per germline, CDR1 ENHRY and CDR2 SYGVKD. CDR3 size: 12 residues. V shed 10 bases and J 8 bases; nucleotides not matched to a gene: 8. In DNA form, the CDR3 reads TGTGCCACCACGAACACAGGGGACATTCAGTACCTC. The encoded protein is CATTNTGDIQYL.

This clonotype was recorded at least ten times. The rearrangement links TRBV29-1 to TRBJ2-2, with 9 bases identical to TRBD2. This CDR3 has 15 amino acids. The V gene's germline CDR1 is SQVTM and CDR2 ANQGSEA. V lost 5 bases and J lost 0; bases outside the gene matches: 4. The CDR3 nucleotides read TGCAGCGTTTCGACTAGCGGAGCGAACACCGGGGAGCTGTTTTTT. Translated, it gives CSVSTSGANTGELFF.

Worth noting for this clonotype: The junction does not match germline at one end; this may be a read error. This chain links TRBV11-2 with TRBJ2-3; possible D gene TRBD2, 6 bases. CDR1 SGHAT and CDR2 FQNNGV come from the germline V gene. There are 12 residues in the CDR3. The CDR3 reads CASRLGTGRQYF. Written as DNA, the CDR3 is TGTGCCAGCAGATTAGGAACTGGGAGGCAGTACTTT.

This clonotype was found once. A read error may explain this, as a much larger clone is one base away. This rearrangement joins TRBV5-4 to TRBJ2-7; 7 bases align to TRBD1. V gave up 4 bases and J gave up 7 bases; unmatched junction bases: 14. The CDR3 has 15 residues. Germline CDR1 reads SGHNT; CDR2 reads YYREEE (reference sequence). Here the CDR3 DNA reads TGTGCCAGCAGCGGACAGGCCCAGGATCGTAGGGAGCAGTACTTC. Amino acid sequence: CASSGQAQDRREQYF.

The V call is TRBV24-1, the J call TRBJ2-2; D perhaps matches TRBD1 (5 bases). The CDR3 is made up of 16 amino acids. Germline V lookup: CDR1 KGHDR, CDR2 SFDVKD. The germline V and J ends were trimmed by 9 bases and 4 bases, with 20 bases remaining between them. As DNA, the CDR3 is TGTGCCACCGAAGACAGTGTCCTCGTCGGCACCGGGGAGCTGTTTTTT. Encoded protein: CATEDSVLVGTGELFF.

A few counts support this clonotype. The CDR3 nucleotides read TGCGCCAGCCCTGGGGTCGACCAGGACTCTGGAAACACCATATATTTT. Its protein is CASPGVDQDSGNTIYF. The J gene is TRBJ1-3, the V gene TRBV5-1; no firm D call. The germline V and J ends were trimmed by 7 bases and 0 bases, with 17 bases remaining between them. CDR3 length: 16 residues. Germline V gene data show CDR1 as SGHRS and CDR2 as YFSETQ.

A remark on this clonotype: A read error may produce the germline difference seen at one junction end. This chain uses TRBV11-2 with TRBJ2-3; 7 bases agree with TRBD2. The CDR3 consists of 17 residues. Per the germline V gene, CDR1 is SGHAT and CDR2 is FQNNGV. CDR3 nucleotides: TGTGCCGGCAGCTCCCCTTCTAGACGGGGGGGCACAGATACGCAGTATTTT. It is translated as CAGSSPSRRGGTDTQYF.

The table lists this clonotype with a few counts. The chain uses TRBV6-1 and TRBJ1-5, with a tentative D call TRBD1 (6 bases). Germline V gene lookup returns CDR1 MNHNS and CDR2 SASEGT. CDR3 size: 18 residues. V was pared by 6 bases and J by 0 bases, with 21 bases between. CDR3 nucleotides: TGTGCCAGCAGCCGAACCCACAGGGCTCCTACTAGCAATCAGCCCCAGCATTTT. Translating gives CASSRTHRAPTSNQPQHF.

The chain uses TRBV6-2 or TRBV6-3 and TRBJ2-1; weak D call: TRBD2 (5 bases). Germline CDR1 and CDR2: MNHEY and SVGEGT. V lost 5 bases, J lost 3 bases, and 14 bases lay in between. CDR3 length equals 15 residues. CDR3 region: CASSGRWRNYNEQFF. The DNA of the CDR3 is TGTGCCAGCAGTGGAAGGTGGAGGAACTACAATGAGCAGTTCTTC.

Comments on this clonotype: Just one base apart from a much larger clone, this may be a read error. This is likely a read error, given that the CDR3 carries no conserved phenylalanine or tryptophan at its end. The rearrangement uses TRBV6-1 and TRBJ2-5; D may be TRBD1 (5 bases). Germline V gives CDR1 MNHNS, CDR2 SASEGT. V was shortened by 1 base and J by 7 bases, with 13 bases between the two germline ends. The CDR3 length is 14 residues. The CDR3 loop is CASSEETAPVTQYL. The CDR3 DNA sequence: TGTGCCAGCAGTGAAGAGACAGCCCCAGTGACCCAGTACCTC.

With regard to this clonotype: A much larger clone sits a single nucleotide away, making a read error possible. The chain is built from TRBV4-1 and TRBJ2-5, with 14 bases matching TRBD2. V was pared by 2 bases and J by 6 bases, with 17 bases of the junction left unmatched. The CDR3 has 20 amino acids. Germline V gene sequence: CDR1 MGHRA, CDR2 YSYEKL. This CDR3 is CASSQKFFGTSGGDIKTQYF. DNA of the CDR3: TGCGCCAGCAGCCAAAAATTTTTTGGGACTAGCGGGGGAGACATCAAGACCCAGTACTTC.

Turning to this clonotype: Since no conserved phenylalanine or tryptophan closes the CDR3, a read error is the likely cause. The rearrangement joins TRBV11-1 to TRBJ2-5; D may be TRBD1 (5 bases). The CDR3 runs 16 residues. V was clipped by 6 bases and J by 1 base, with 18 bases between them. The V gene's germline CDR1 is SGHAT and CDR2 FQDESV (reference sequence). This chain's CDR3 is CASRRAGWGLQETQYL. The CDR3 DNA follows: TGTGCCAGCAGGCGTGCAGGTTGGGGCCTCCAAGAGACCCAGTACCTC.

This clonotype was counted a few times. Possible read error: a much larger clone is one base away. The chain recombines TRBV11-3 with TRBJ2-1; D remains ambiguous. Looked up from germline, CDR1 is SGHNT and CDR2 is YENEEA. There are 13 residues in the CDR3. V lost 10 bases to trimming and J lost 1 base, with 11 bases between them. The CDR3 DNA follows: TGTGCCAACCAGAATAGGTCCTACAATGAGCAGTTCTTC. Translating it yields CANQNRSYNEQFF.

Comment on this clonotype: This may come from a read error, since a much larger clone is one base off. The V call is TRBV12-3 or TRBV12-4, the J call TRBJ2-1; weak D call: TRBD2 (5 bases). The V and J ends lost 7 bases and 3 bases respectively, with 10 bases between them. CDR3 length: 13 amino acids. This CDR3 is CASNSGNYNEQFF. The CDR3 DNA sequence: TGTGCCAGCAATTCGGGAAACTACAATGAGCAGTTCTTC.

In regard to this clonotype: The conserved final phenylalanine or tryptophan is absent from the CDR3, which likely points to a read error. This chain joins TRBV11-2 and TRBJ2-7, with D perhaps matching TRBD2 (5 bases). The V end was cut by 0 bases, the J end by 4 bases, with 16 bases between. The CDR3 runs 16 residues. Germline loops: CDR1 SGHAT, CDR2 FQNNGV. The CDR3 loop reads CASSLDLAGVGYEQYY. DNA for the CDR3: TGTGCCAGCAGCTTAGATCTTGCCGGGGTTGGTTACGAGCAGTACTAC.

Concerning this clonotype: Its ends do not fully match the called genes, so a read error is possible. This chain connects TRBV11-2 to TRBJ1-5; D gene unclear. This CDR3 region has 15 residues. CDR1 is SGHAT, CDR2 FQNNGV, per germline. The CDR3 DNA follows: TGTGCCAGAAGCTTAGTGGACGGTGGCAATCAGTCCCAGCATTTT. Its translation: CARSLVDGGNQSQHF.

As to this clonotype: This may come from a read error, since a much larger clone is one base off. The V call is TRBV5-5, the J call TRBJ2-3; 8 bases agree with TRBD2. From germline, CDR1 is SGHKS and CDR2 YYEKEE (reference sequence). The CDR3 sequence is 14 residues long. The CDR3 bases are TGTGCCAGCAGCCCCGAGCGGGAGCCGGATACGCACTATTTT. Protein product: CASSPEREPDTHYF.

This clonotype was seen a handful of times. The chain couples TRBV6-1 to TRBJ1-2; TRBD1 might be the D (5 bases). CDR1 MNHNS and CDR2 SASEGT come from the germline V gene. The CDR3 contains 14 residues. V shed 6 bases and J shed 8 bases, with 19 bases lying between them. CDR3 sequence reads: CASSQEGFLLGYTF. DNA of the CDR3: TGTGCCAGCAGCCAGGAGGGGTTTCTATTGGGCTACACCTTC.

A few counts support this clonotype. The genes are TRBV6-2 or TRBV6-3 and TRBJ2-1; D perhaps matches TRBD2 (6 bases). This CDR3 has 15 amino acids. With 8 bases removed from V and 2 bases from J, the gap between germline ends came to 16 bases. The V gene's germline CDR1 is MNHEY and CDR2 SVGEGT. In DNA, the CDR3 is TGTGCCAGCGGAGTGGAGGGAGAAACCTACAATGAGCAGTTCTTC. It yields the protein CASGVEGETYNEQFF.

This clonotype was picked up one time. The J gene is TRBJ2-7, the V gene TRBV5-1, with TRBD1 matching 8 bases. Germline V gene lookup returns CDR1 SGHRS and CDR2 YFSETQ. This CDR3 has 15 amino acids. V shed 8 bases and J 4 bases; nucleotides not matched to a gene: 14. As DNA, the CDR3 is TGCGCCAGACAGCCCGACGGACAGGGAAGGTACGAGCAGTACTTC. Translation: CARQPDGQGRYEQYF.

In its sample, this clonotype was seen a few times. The gene calls are TRBV6-2 or TRBV6-3 and TRBJ1-4; D might be TRBD1 (5 bases). Per germline, CDR1 MNHEY and CDR2 SVGEGT. Trimming left V 6 bases short and J 7 bases short, with 15 bases between. The CDR3 totals 14 residues. CDR3 in DNA: TGTGCCAGCAGAAACAGGTCACGGGCTGAAAAACTGTTTTTT. Amino acids: CASRNRSRAEKLFF.